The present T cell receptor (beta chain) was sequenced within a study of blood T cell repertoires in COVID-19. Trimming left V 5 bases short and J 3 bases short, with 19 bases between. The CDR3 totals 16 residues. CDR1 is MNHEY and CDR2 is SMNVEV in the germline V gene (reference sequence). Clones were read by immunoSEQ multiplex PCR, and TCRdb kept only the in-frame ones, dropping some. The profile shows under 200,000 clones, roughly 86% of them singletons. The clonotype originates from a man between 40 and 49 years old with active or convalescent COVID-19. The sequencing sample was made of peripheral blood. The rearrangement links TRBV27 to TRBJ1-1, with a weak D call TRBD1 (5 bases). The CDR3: CASSPTPYGGDTEAFF. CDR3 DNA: TGTGCCAGCAGTCCCACCCCCTACGGGGGGGACACTGAAGCTTTCTTT.